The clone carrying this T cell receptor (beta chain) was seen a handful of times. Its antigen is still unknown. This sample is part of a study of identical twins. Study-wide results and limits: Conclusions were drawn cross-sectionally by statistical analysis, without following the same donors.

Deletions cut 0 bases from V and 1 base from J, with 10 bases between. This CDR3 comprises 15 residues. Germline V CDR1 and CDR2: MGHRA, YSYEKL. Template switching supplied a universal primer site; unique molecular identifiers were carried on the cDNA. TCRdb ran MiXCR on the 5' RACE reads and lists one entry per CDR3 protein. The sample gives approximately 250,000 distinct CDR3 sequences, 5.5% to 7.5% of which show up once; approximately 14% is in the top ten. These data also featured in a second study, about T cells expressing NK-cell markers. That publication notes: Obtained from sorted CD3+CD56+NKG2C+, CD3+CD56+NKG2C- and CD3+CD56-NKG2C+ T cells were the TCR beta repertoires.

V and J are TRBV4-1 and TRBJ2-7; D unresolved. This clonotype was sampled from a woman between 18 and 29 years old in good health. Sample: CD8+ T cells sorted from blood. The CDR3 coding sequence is TGCGCCAGCAGCCAAGAATTCGGGCGGTCCTACGAGCAGTACTTC. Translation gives CASSQEFGRSYEQYF.